This is a list of T cell receptor beta chains from one sample in a study of cytomegalovirus exposure and HLA in healthy donors. The data were produced by immunoSEQ multiplex PCR, yet TCRdb's version contains in-frame clones alone and is incomplete. The data contain around 60,000 clones, about 84% of them singletons. The sequencing sample was made of PBMCs. These receptor sequences come from a male donor in good health and CMV-seronegative. Both conserved end residues are part of each CDR3. The D gene is left open where the match is weak. Not all rows give a size; the values are once, few, many and, for expanded clones, a class.

clone_size | j_call | v_call | cdr3_length | d_call | cdr3_aa | cdr3_nt
- | TRBJ1-1 | TRBV12-5 | 16 | TRBD1 | CASGLVRQGGHTEAFF | TGTGCTAGTGGTTTGGTACGACAGGGGGGACACACTGAAGCTTTCTTT
- | TRBJ2-6 | TRBV11-3 | 14 | - | CASSRGSGANVLTF | TGTGCCAGCAGTAGGGGCTCTGGGGCCAACGTCCTGACTTTC
- | TRBJ1-2 | TRBV4-3 | 16 | - | CASSQVDSLRNGGYTF | TGCGCCAGCAGCCAAGTTGACAGCCTCCGTAACGGAGGCTACACCTTC
- | TRBJ2-7 | TRBV29-1 | 14 | TRBD1 | CSVTLRDRGNEQYF | TGCAGCGTTACTTTACGGGACAGGGGCAACGAGCAGTACTTC
- | TRBJ2-7 | TRBV19 | 14 | - | CASSIDLRSYEQYF | TGTGCCAGTAGTATAGATCTACGCTCCTACGAGCAGTACTTC
- | TRBJ1-1 | TRBV25-1 | 14 | - | CASSESFDRTEAFF | TGTGCCAGCAGTGAATCGTTTGACAGGACTGAAGCTTTCTTT
- | TRBJ2-5 | TRBV19 | 14 | - | CASSMLDFQETQYF | TGTGCCAGTAGTATGTTGGACTTCCAAGAGACCCAGTACTTC
- | TRBJ1-1 | TRBV7-9 | 17 | TRBD1 | CASSFPGQKRKNTEAFF | TGTGCCAGCAGCTTCCCGGGACAGAAAAGAAAGAACACTGAAGCTTTCTTT
- | TRBJ2-5 | TRBV27 | 18 | TRBD2 | CASSFTASGGLSQETQYF | TGTGCCAGCAGTTTTACGGCTAGCGGGGGGCTGTCCCAAGAGACCCAGTACTTC
- | TRBJ1-4 | TRBV30 | 14 | - | CAWRRAGTNEKLFF | TGTGCCTGGAGAAGGGCAGGGACTAATGAAAAACTGTTTTTT
- | TRBJ1-4 | TRBV7-9 | 15 | TRBD1 | CASSRGQGRDEKLFF | TGTGCCAGCAGCCGAGGACAGGGTCGGGATGAAAAACTGTTTTTT
- | TRBJ2-3 | TRBV4-1 | 16 | TRBD2 | CASSRSGGADGDTQYF | TGCGCCAGCAGCCGGAGCGGGGGGGCCGATGGAGATACGCAGTATTTT
- | TRBJ1-1 | TRBV10-3 | 12 | - | CAISETEGEAFF | TGTGCCATCAGTGAAACAGAGGGTGAAGCTTTCTTT
few | TRBJ2-7 | TRBV28 | 11 | - | CASSHSYEQYF | TGTGCCAGCAGTCACAGCTACGAGCAGTACTTC
- | TRBJ1-2 | TRBV5-6 | 15 | TRBD1 | CASSLGGQVYYGYTF | TGTGCCAGCAGCTTGGGGGGACAGGTTTACTATGGCTACACCTTC
- | TRBJ2-7 | TRBV6-5 | 15 | TRBD2 | CASSRLAGGVGEQYF | TGTGCCAGCAGTCGACTAGCGGGGGGGGTGGGGGAGCAGTACTTC
- | TRBJ1-2 | TRBV9 | 14 | - | CASSVAGDIGGYTF | TGTGCCAGCAGCGTAGCTGGGGACATCGGTGGCTACACCTTC
- | TRBJ2-5 | TRBV4-3 | 15 | TRBD2 | CASSQDTSGVETQYF | TGCGCCAGCAGCCAAGATACTAGCGGGGTTGAGACCCAGTACTTC
- | TRBJ2-7 | TRBV6-5 | 14 | TRBD2 | CASGPSGGSEEQYF | TGTGCCAGCGGCCCAAGCGGGGGGTCTGAAGAGCAGTACTTC
- | TRBJ1-2 | TRBV5-1 | 14 | TRBD1 | CASSSRQGNYGYTF | TGCGCCAGCAGCTCACGACAGGGGAACTATGGCTACACCTTC
- | TRBJ1-1 | TRBV2 | 14 | TRBD1 | CASSAGTGNTEAFF | TGTGCCAGCAGTGCTGGGACAGGGAACACTGAAGCTTTCTTT
- | TRBJ1-6 | TRBV11-2 | 14 | TRBD1 | CASRLDRDGGPLHF | TGTGCCAGCAGACTTGACAGGGACGGGGGACCCCTCCACTTT
- | TRBJ1-6 | TRBV30 | 14 | TRBD1 | CAWSGQLRDSPLHF | TGTGCCTGGTCGGGACAGCTAAGAGATTCACCCCTCCACTTT
- | TRBJ1-2 | TRBV19 | 14 | - | CASSMAPDSYGYTF | TGTGCCAGTAGTATGGCCCCTGACAGCTATGGCTACACCTTC
- | TRBJ2-2 | TRBV10-3 | 14 | TRBD2 | CATLAGVETGELFF | TGTGCCACCCTAGCGGGGGTGGAAACCGGGGAGCTGTTTTTT
- | TRBJ2-4 | TRBV6-6 | 14 | TRBD2 | CASTRAGGTNIQYF | TGTGCCAGCACCCGTGCGGGGGGGACAAACATTCAGTACTTC
- | TRBJ1-6 | TRBV25-1 | 15 | TRBD1 | CASSGYRGRGSPLHF | TGTGCCAGCAGTGGCTACAGGGGTAGAGGCTCACCCCTCCACTTT
once | TRBJ1-1 | TRBV12-5 | 13 | - | CASGLGGRTEAFF | TGTGCTAGTGGTTTGGGGGGGCGGACTGAAGCTTTCTTT
- | TRBJ1-3 | TRBV4-2 | 16 | - | CASSQDHNLSGNTIYF | TGTGCCAGCAGCCAAGATCACAACCTCTCTGGAAACACCATATATTTT